Below, one TCR beta chain is given with its context. What it binds is not known. Germline and junction disagree at one end, which may indicate a read error. Every bit of the isolated RNA underwent reverse transcription, so sequencing read expressed TCRB transcripts. Several million reads per sample on average were obtained from naive, central memory and regulatory T cell samples. TCRdb's copy holds only in-frame clones and misses some; the assay was immunoSEQ multiplex PCR. The data contain about 240,000 clones, 27% of them singletons. This sample stems from a study of beta chain features in type 1 diabetes. Regarding the study as a whole: Cells with high TCR expression could be over-represented when cDNA is sequenced. Although PCR might favor shorter templates, it would do so equally in patients and controls.

Input material: central memory CD4+ T cells from blood. The receptor was isolated from a man aged 25 to 40 in good health.

CDR3 nucleotide sequence: TGTGCCAGCAGTTTAGGGCTAGCCCCCCTGAACTTC. Protein: CASSLGLAPLNF. J is TRBJ2-7 and V is TRBV27; tentative D call: TRBD2 (5 bases). The CDR3 runs to 12 residues. CDR1 and CDR2 (germline): MNHEY, SMNVEV (reference sequence).